This entry features one T cell receptor (beta chain) sequence. These data belong to a study of Ad26.COV2.S vaccination and SARS-CoV-2 variants. The CDR3 spans 14 residues. V was shortened by 3 bases and J by 0 bases, with 6 bases between the two germline ends. Germline V gene sequence: CDR1 MNHNS, CDR2 SASEGT. Sequencing used immunoSEQ multiplex PCR; TCRdb keeps in-frame clones, though not all of them. Among 440,000 or so clones, 90% were seen once, and the ten largest hold approximately 4.5%. Treatment reported: some 20 received Ad26.COV2.S at low or high dose, single or two shots; 5 received placebo; per-sample allocation not given. Material that was analyzed had been drawn on day 63 after the first vaccine or placebo injection. This vaccine is an Ad26 vector that expresses the Wuhan-strain SARS-CoV-2 spike.

The source was peripheral blood, collected in a trial of Ad26.COV2.S vaccine versus placebo. V gene TRBV6-1 combines with J gene TRBJ2-1; D assignment may be TRBD1 or TRBD2 (5 bases each). This sequence was found in a person aged 18-65 years who received the Ad26.COV2.S COVID-19 vaccine or a placebo. CDR3 nucleotide sequence: TGTGCCAGCAGTGATGGGGGCTCCTACAATGAGCAGTTCTTC. Its protein product is CASSDGGSYNEQFF.